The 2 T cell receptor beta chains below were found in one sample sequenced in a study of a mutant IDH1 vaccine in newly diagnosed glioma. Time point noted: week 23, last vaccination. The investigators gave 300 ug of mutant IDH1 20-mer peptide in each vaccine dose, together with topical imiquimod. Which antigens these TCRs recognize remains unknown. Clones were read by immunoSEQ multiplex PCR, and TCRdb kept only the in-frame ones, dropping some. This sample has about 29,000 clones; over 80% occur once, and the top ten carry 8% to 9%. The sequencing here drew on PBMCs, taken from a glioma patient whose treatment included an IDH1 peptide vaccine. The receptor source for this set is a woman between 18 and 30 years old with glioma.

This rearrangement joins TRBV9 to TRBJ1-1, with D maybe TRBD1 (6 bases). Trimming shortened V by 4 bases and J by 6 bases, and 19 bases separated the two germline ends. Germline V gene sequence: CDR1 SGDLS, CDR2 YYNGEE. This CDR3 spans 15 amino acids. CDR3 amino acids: CASSRGGPSTPEAFF. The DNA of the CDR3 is TGTGCCAGCAGCAGAGGGGGGCCCTCTACGCCTGAAGCTTTCTTT.

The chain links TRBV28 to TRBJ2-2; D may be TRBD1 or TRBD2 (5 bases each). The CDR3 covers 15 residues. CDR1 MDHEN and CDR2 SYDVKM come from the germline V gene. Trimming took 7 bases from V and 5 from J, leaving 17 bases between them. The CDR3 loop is CASTGQGRRTGELFF. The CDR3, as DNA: TGTGCCAGCACTGGGCAGGGTAGGAGGACCGGGGAGCTGTTTTTT.